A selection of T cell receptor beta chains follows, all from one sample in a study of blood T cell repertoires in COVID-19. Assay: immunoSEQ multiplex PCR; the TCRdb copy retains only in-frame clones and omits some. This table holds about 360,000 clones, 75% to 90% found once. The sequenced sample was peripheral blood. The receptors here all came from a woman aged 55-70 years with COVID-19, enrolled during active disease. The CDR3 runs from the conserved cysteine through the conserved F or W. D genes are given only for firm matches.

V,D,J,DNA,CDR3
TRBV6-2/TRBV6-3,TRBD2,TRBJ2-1,TGTGCCAGCAGTTACTGGGGACTAGCGGGGAACAATGAGCAGTTCTTC,CASSYWGLAGNNEQFF
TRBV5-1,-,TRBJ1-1,TGCGCCAGCAGCCATTCATTACAGGGCCTGGCTGAAGCTTTCTTT,CASSHSLQGLAEAFF
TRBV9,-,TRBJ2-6,TGTGCCAGCAGCGTACAGACTAAGAGCTCTGGGGCCAACGTCCTGACTTTC,CASSVQTKSSGANVLTF
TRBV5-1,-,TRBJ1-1,TGCGCCAGCAGCTTGGGATGGGAGGGCACTGAAGCTTTCTTT,CASSLGWEGTEAFF
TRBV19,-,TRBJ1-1,TGTGCCAGTAGTTATCGCAGGAACACTGAAGCTTTCTTT,CASSYRRNTEAFF
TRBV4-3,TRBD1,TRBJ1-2,TGCGCCAGCAGCCAATCCCGGGACAGGGGGCGTATGGGCTACACCTTC,CASSQSRDRGRMGYTF
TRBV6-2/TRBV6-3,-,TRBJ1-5,TGTGCCAGCAGTTACGGTTCCAGGGCCCACAATCAGCCCCAGCATTTT,CASSYGSRAHNQPQHF
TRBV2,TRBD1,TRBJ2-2,TGTGCCAGCAGTGAAAGCCGGGACAGGGGACATCGAAACACCGGGGAGCTGTTTTTT,CASSESRDRGHRNTGELFF
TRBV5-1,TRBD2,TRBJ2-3,TGCGCCAGCAGTCGCCGACTAGCGGGGGCTCAAGATACGCAGTATTTT,CASSRRLAGAQDTQYF
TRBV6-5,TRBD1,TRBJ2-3,TGTGCCACGAGAAGTCCCGGGACAGGGATAGATACGCAGTATTTT,CATRSPGTGIDTQYF
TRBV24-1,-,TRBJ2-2,TGTGCCACCAGTACGACAGGACCGGGGAACACCGGGGAGCTGTTTTTT,CATSTTGPGNTGELFF
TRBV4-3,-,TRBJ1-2,TGCGCCAGCAGCCAAGTTTGGGGAGGGACAACGAACTATGGCTACACCTTC,CASSQVWGGTTNYGYTF
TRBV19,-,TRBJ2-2,TGTGCCAGTAGTATAGATCAGGGTGATACCGGGGAGCTGTTTTTT,CASSIDQGDTGELFF
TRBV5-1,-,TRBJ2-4,TGCGCCAGCAGCTTGGTAGGTGCCAGAAGCGTTCAGTACTTC,CASSLVGARSVQYF
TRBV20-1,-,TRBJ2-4,TGCAGTGCTAGTCTTATTCGGAACATTCAGTACTTC,CSASLIRNIQYF